The 2 T cell receptor beta chains in this list originate from one sample, sequenced in a study of blood T cells in healthy people across ages. A sample-barcoded 5' primer and a J-beta primer mix were used in a second PCR of about 7 to 12 cycles. TCRdb used MiXCR to reprocess the 5' RACE reads, holding one entry per CDR3 protein. The repertoire has roughly 550,000 distinct CDR3 sequences, approximately 25% of them found once; the top ten carry around 10%. These data are also associated with another study on T cells of mothers and their children.

Sequences were obtained from blood. Receptor source: a boy aged 5 to 17 in good health.

In this sample, this clonotype turned up a few times. This rearrangement joins TRBV29-1 to TRBJ2-3, with 14 positions matching TRBD2. The germline gives CDR1 SQVTM, CDR2 ANQGSEA. J lost 10 bases, V lost 6 bases, and 21 bases had no gene match. The CDR3 extends over 18 amino acids. CDR3: CSVRPDGQGLAGVNAQYF. The CDR3, as DNA: TGCAGCGTCCGACCGGACGGCCAGGGACTAGCGGGAGTAAATGCGCAGTATTTT.

This chain links TRBV29-1 with TRBJ2-5, with D perhaps TRBD1 (6 bases). The CDR3 length is 15 residues. In germline, CDR1 is SQVTM, CDR2 ANQGSEA. The germline V and J ends were trimmed by 0 bases and 3 bases, with 14 bases remaining between them. The CDR3, as DNA: TGCAGCGTTGAAGATGGTCTGCAGGGGAAAGAGACCCAGTACTTC. This gives the protein CSVEDGLQGKETQYF.